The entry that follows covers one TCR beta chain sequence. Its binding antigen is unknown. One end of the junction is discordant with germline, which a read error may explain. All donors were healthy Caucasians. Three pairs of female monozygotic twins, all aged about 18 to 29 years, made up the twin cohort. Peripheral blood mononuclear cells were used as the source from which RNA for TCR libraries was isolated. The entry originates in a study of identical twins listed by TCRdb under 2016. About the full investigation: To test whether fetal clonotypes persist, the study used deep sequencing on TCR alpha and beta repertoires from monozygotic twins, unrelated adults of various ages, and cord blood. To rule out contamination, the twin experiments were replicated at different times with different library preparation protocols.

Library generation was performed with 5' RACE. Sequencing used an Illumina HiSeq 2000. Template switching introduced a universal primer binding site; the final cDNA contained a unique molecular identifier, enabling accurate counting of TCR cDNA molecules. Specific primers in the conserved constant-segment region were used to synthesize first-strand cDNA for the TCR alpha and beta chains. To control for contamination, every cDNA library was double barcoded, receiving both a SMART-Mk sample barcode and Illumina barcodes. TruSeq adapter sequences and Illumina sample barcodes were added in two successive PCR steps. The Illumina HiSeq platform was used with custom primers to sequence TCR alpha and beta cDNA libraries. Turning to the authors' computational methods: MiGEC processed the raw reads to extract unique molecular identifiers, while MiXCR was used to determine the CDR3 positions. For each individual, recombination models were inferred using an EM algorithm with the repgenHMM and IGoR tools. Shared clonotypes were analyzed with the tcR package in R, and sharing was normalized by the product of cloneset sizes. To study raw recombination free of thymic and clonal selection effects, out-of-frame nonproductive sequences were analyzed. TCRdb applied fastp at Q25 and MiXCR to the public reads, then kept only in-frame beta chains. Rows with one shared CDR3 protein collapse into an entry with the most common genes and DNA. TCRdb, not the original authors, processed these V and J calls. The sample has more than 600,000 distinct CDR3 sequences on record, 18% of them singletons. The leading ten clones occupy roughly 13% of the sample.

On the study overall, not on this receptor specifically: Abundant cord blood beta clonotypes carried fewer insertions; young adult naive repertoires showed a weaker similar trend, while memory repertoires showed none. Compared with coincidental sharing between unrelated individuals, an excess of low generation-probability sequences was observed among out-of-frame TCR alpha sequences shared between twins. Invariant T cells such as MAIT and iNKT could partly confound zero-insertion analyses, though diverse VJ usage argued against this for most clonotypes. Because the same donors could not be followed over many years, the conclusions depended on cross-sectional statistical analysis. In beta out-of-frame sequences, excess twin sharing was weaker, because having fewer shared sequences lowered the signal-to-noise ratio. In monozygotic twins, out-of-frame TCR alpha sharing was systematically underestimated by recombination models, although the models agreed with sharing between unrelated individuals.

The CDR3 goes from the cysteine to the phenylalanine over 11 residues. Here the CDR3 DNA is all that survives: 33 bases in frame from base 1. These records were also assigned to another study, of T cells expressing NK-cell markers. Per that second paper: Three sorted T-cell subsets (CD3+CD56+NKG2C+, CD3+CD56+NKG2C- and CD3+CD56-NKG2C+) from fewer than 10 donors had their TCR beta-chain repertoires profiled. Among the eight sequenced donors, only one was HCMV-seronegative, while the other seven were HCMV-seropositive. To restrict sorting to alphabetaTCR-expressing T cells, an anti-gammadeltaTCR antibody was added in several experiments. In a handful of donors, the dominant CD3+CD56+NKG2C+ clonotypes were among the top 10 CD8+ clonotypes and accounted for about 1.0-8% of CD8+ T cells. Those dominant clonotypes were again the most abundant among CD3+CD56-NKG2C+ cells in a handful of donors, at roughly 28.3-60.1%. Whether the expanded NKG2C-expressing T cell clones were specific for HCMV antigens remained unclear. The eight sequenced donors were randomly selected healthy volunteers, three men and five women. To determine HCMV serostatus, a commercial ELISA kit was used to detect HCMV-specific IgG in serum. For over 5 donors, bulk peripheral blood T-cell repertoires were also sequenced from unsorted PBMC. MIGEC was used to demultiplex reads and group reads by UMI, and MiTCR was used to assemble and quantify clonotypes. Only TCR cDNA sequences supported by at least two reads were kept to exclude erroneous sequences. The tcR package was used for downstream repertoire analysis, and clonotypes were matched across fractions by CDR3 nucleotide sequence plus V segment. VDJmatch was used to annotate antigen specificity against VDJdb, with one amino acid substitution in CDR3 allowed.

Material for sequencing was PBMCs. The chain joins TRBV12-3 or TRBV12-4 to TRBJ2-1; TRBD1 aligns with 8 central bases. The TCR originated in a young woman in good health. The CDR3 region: CASSYRGMGLF. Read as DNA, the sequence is TGTGCCAGCAGTTACAGGGGGATGGGCCTCTTC.